The T cell receptor beta chain under discussion was sequenced for a study of blood T cell repertoires in COVID-19. For the study at large: T cells, B-cell-depleted T cells, or PBMCs supplied cDNA or gDNA.

The method was immunoSEQ multiplex PCR; TCRdb's version includes in-frame clones alone and lacks a portion of them. Here the sample spans 90,000 to 130,000 clones, over 80% being singletons. Trimming removed 9 bases from V and 0 bases from J, with 11 bases in between. The CDR3 consists of 14 residues. Germline assignment: CDR1 SGHTA and CDR2 FQGNSA. The V call is TRBV7-2, the J call TRBJ2-2; possibly TRBD2 for D (5 bases). This clonotype was obtained from a woman aged 65 to 85 with acute or convalescent COVID-19. Sequencing was carried out using peripheral blood. The DNA of the CDR3 is TGTGCCAGTCGGACTGATTCGAACACCGGGGAGCTGTTTTTT. This codes for CASRTDSNTGELFF.